This T cell receptor (beta chain) was found in a study of blood T cell repertoires in COVID-19. The wider study: Nucleic acid was either cDNA or gDNA, and it came from T cells, B-cell-depleted T cells, or PBMCs.

In the study's own analysis: Cell counts per sample came from amplifying reference gene primers. TCRdb's table, derived via immunoSEQ multiplex PCR, lists solely in-frame clones and lacks some. V and J calls and clone size are given by that table; D and trimming were obtained from the DNA. There are some 180,000 clones in the sample; about four fifths occur only once, and approximately 7.8% lies in the top ten. The CDR3 consists of 16 residues. J gave up 0 bases and V 5 bases, and 7 bases lay outside the gene matches. From germline, CDR1 is SGHVS and CDR2 FQNEAQ. Followed over time, Seattle patients had been enrolled while infection was active.

The receptor was isolated from an older woman with COVID-19, enrolled during active disease. The specimen sequenced was peripheral blood. The chain employs TRBV7-8 and TRBJ2-3; TRBD2 matches at 8 bases. The CDR3 here is CASSPVLAGSTDTQYF. CDR3 bases: TGTGCCAGCAGCCCCGTTCTAGCGGGTAGCACAGATACGCAGTATTTT.